What follows is one T cell receptor beta chain and its context. The data belong to a study of blood T cell repertoires in COVID-19. About the study: Samples came from the United States, Italy and Spain, spanning acute and convalescent COVID-19.

Authors' analysis steps: Amplification of reference gene primers provided the estimated nucleated cell counts. The assay was immunoSEQ multiplex PCR, and TCRdb's table has in-frame clones only and misses some. V and J calls and clone size follow that table, whereas D and trimming were derived from the DNA. This table has over 200,000 clones, around 90% appearing once. Assignment of participants to cohorts was predicated upon participant-reported clinical history. Recovered Cohort 3 donors showed two negative PCRs, clearance, or symptom resolution. The V gene end was trimmed by 0 bases and the J gene end by 3 bases; junction bases not matched to a gene: 4. CDR3 length equals 15 residues. Germline V gene lookup returns CDR1 SGDLS and CDR2 YYNGEE.

Sequenced: PBMCs or T cells enriched from blood (not recorded which). This TCR was sampled from a man aged 30 to 39 who had recovered from COVID-19. The chain combines TRBV9 with TRBJ2-7, with TRBD2 matching over 9 bases. CDR3 nucleotides: TGTGCCAGCAGCGTAGCGAGTAGCGGGAGCTACGAGCAGTACTTC. Translating it yields CASSVASSGSYEQYF.